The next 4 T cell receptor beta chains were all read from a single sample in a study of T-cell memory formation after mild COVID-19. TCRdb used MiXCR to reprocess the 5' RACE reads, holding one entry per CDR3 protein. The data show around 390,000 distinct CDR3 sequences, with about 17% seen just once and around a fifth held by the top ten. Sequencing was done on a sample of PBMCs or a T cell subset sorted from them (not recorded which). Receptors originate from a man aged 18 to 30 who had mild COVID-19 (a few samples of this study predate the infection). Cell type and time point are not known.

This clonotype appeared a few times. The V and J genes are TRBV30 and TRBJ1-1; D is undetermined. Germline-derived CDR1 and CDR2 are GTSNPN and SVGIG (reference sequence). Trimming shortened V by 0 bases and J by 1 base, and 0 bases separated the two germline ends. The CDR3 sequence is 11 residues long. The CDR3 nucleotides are TGTGCCTGGAGTGTGAACACTGAAGCTTTCTTT. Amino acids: CAWSVNTEAFF.

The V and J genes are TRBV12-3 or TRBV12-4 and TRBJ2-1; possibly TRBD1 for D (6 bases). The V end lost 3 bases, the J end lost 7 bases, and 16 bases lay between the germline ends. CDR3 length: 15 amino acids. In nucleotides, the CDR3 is TGTGCCAGCAGTTTCTTAGAGGGGGTGCGAAATGAGCAGTTCTTC. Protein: CASSFLEGVRNEQFF.

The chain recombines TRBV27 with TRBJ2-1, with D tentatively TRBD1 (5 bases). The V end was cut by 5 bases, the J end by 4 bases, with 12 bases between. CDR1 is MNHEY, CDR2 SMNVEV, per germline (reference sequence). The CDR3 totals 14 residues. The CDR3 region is CASSAGIYYNEQFF. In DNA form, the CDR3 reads TGTGCCAGCAGTGCAGGGATATATTACAATGAGCAGTTCTTC.

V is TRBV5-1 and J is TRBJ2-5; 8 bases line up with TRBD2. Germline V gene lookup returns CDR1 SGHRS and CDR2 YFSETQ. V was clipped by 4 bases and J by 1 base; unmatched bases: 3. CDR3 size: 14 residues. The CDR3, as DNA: TGCGCCAGCAGCACTAGCGGCCCCCAAGAGACCCAGTACTTC. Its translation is CASSTSGPQETQYF.